This T cell receptor (beta chain) is from a study of blood T cell repertoires in COVID-19. Sequencing used immunoSEQ multiplex PCR; TCRdb keeps in-frame clones, though not all of them. The sample has 70,000 to 80,000 clones, 82% seen once. Germline CDR1 is MDHEN and CDR2 is SYDVKM. The germline V and J ends were trimmed by 3 bases and 5 bases, with 8 bases remaining between them. The CDR3 length is 13 residues. The receptor's source is a woman of 80 years or more with acute or convalescent COVID-19. Sequenced material: peripheral blood. V is TRBV28 and J is TRBJ1-5; no clear D. The CDR3 loop is CASSFFGDQPQHF. The CDR3 nucleotides are TGTGCCAGCAGTTTTTTTGGAGATCAGCCCCAGCATTTT.